Listed here are 22 T cell receptor beta chains from one sample, sequenced in a study of control samples from healthy donors and cancer patients. Clones were sequenced by immunoSEQ multiplex PCR, and TCRdb holds only the in-frame ones, with some missing. This table holds 100,000 to 150,000 clones, less than 90% found once. Input material: blood. The receptors were sampled from a man between 18 and 29 years old in good health.

This clone was seen just once. This chain joins TRBV6-5 and TRBJ1-2, with a weak D call TRBD1 (6 bases). V was pared by 2 bases and J by 2 bases, with 12 bases between. The CDR3 covers 15 residues. Germline V gene sequence: CDR1 MNHEY, CDR2 SVGAGI. Here the CDR3 DNA reads TGTGCCAGCAGTTACGGGCGGGGGGCAAACTATGGCTACACCTTC. Its translation is CASSYGRGANYGYTF.

The V and J genes are TRBV19 and TRBJ2-7, with 12 nucleotides matching TRBD2. V gave up 9 bases and J gave up 0 bases; unmatched junction bases: 6. CDR1 is LNHDA and CDR2 is SQIVND in the germline V gene (reference sequence). The CDR3 contains 15 residues. In DNA, the CDR3 is TGTGCCAGCCGACTAGCGGGAGCTAGCTCCTACGAGCAGTACTTC. Translated: CASRLAGASSYEQYF.

The chain employs TRBV6-1 and TRBJ1-3; D gene uncertain. Between the trimmed V and J ends, which lost 4 bases and 0 bases, there was a span of 13 bases. The germline gives CDR1 MNHNS, CDR2 SASEGT. CDR3 length: 16 residues. The CDR3 reads CASSVPGVYSGNTIYF. The CDR3 DNA reads as TGTGCCAGCAGTGTACCAGGAGTTTACTCTGGAAACACCATATATTTT.

The rearrangement uses TRBV19 and TRBJ1-5, with 7 bases aligning to TRBD1. Germline assignment: CDR1 LNHDA and CDR2 SQIVND (reference sequence). This CDR3 spans 16 amino acids. V lost 4 bases and J lost 7; bases outside the gene matches: 13. CDR3 bases: TGTGCCAGTAGTAGACCCCAGGGGGTTGAAGGACAGCCCCAGCATTTT. Its translation is CASSRPQGVEGQPQHF.

This clone has more than one count but fewer than ten. The chain joins TRBV7-9 to TRBJ2-3; no clear D gene. This CDR3 spans 17 amino acids. The V gene lost 5 bases and the J gene lost 0 bases, with 18 bases spanning the gap. Germline-derived CDR1 and CDR2 are SEHNR and FQNEAQ (reference sequence). The CDR3 sequence is CASSPQRPGESTDTQYF. CDR3 in DNA: TGTGCCAGCAGCCCCCAGAGGCCAGGCGAAAGCACAGATACGCAGTATTTT.

The rearrangement joins TRBV5-1 to TRBJ1-4; D gene unclear. With 3 bases removed from V and 6 bases from J, the gap between germline ends came to 18 bases. Per germline, CDR1 SGHRS and CDR2 YFSETQ. The CDR3 is 16 residues long. CDR3 sequence reads: CASSYGNPGRHEKLFF. The CDR3 DNA reads TGCGCCAGCAGCTACGGGAATCCAGGACGACATGAAAAACTGTTTTTT.

The CDR3 here is CASSPGLTYGYTF. The CDR3 DNA sequence: TGTGCCAGCAGTCCTGGACTGACCTATGGCTACACCTTC. The chain carries TRBV27 and TRBJ1-2, with D uncertain. From germline, CDR1 is MNHEY and CDR2 SMNVEV (reference sequence). The CDR3 runs to 13 residues. V lost 5 bases and J lost 4, with 11 bases in between.

The rearrangement uses TRBV4-3 and TRBJ2-5; D uncertain. The CDR3 sequence is 15 residues long. Trimming took off 1 base at V and 5 bases at J, with 14 bases between the two ends. Germline V gene sequence: CDR1 LGHNA, CDR2 YSLEER. CDR3 residues: CASSQGASPGETQYF. For the CDR3, the DNA is TGCGCCAGCAGCCAAGGGGCCAGTCCTGGGGAGACCCAGTACTTC.

The chain combines TRBV11-3 with TRBJ2-7; no definite D call. The germline CDR1 and CDR2 sequences are SGHNT and YENEEA. V lost 3 bases and J lost 4, with 10 bases in between. CDR3 length: 13 amino acids. CDR3 DNA: TGTGCCAGCAGCTTCCTCACTGGGTACGAGCAGTACTTC. Translating it yields CASSFLTGYEQYF.

The chain joins TRBV6-5 to TRBJ2-1; D may be TRBD2 (6 bases). CDR3 size: 15 residues. V was trimmed by 6 bases and J by 0 bases, leaving 12 bases between them. Germline CDR1 MNHEY, CDR2 SVGAGI. DNA for the CDR3: TGTGCCAGCAGGGAGGGGCTGCTCTCCTACAATGAGCAGTTCTTC. Amino acids: CASREGLLSYNEQFF.

This chain uses TRBV27 with TRBJ1-6, with 8 nucleotides matching TRBD1. The J segment lost 8 bases and the V segment lost 4 bases, leaving 7 bases of the junction unmatched. CDR1 and CDR2 from the germline V gene are MNHEY and SMNVEV (reference sequence). CDR3 size: 15 residues. CDR3 amino acids: CASSSPDRAHSPLHF. CDR3 coding DNA: TGTGCCAGCAGTTCCCCGGACAGGGCCCATTCACCCCTCCACTTT.

The rearrangement joins TRBV27 to TRBJ1-4, with a possible D match to TRBD1 (5 bases). The CDR3 is 16 amino acids. V lost 3 bases to trimming and J lost 11 bases, with 22 bases between them. In germline, CDR1 is MNHEY, CDR2 SMNVEV (reference sequence). CDR3 region: CASSFRAPDSLGKLFF. The CDR3 nucleotides read TGTGCCAGCAGTTTCCGGGCACCCGACAGTTTGGGGAAACTGTTTTTT.

The chain joins TRBV28 to TRBJ1-2; TRBD1 might be the D (5 bases). The germline CDR1 and CDR2 sequences are MDHEN and SYDVKM. Trimming took off 3 bases at V and 4 bases at J, with 18 bases between the two ends. The CDR3 sequence is 16 residues long. CDR3 coding DNA: TGTGCCAGCAGTTTGAGCCCAGGGTTATTCGGCTATGGCTACACCTTC. Amino acid sequence: CASSLSPGLFGYGYTF.

This chain links TRBV6-4 with TRBJ2-1, with 11 positions matching TRBD2. The CDR3 is 17 residues long. Germline assignment: CDR1 MRHNA and CDR2 SNTAGT. Losses at the gene ends were 5 bases for V and 5 bases for J; bases not matched to a gene: 11. CDR3 loop: CASSIDALAGADNEQFF. In DNA, the CDR3 is TGTGCCAGCAGTATTGATGCACTAGCGGGAGCCGACAATGAGCAGTTCTTC.

This chain joins TRBV10-3 and TRBJ1-1; D ambiguous. This CDR3 has 13 amino acids. V lost 8 bases and J lost 1, with 11 bases in between. Germline V lookup: CDR1 ENHRY, CDR2 SYGVKD. CDR3 bases: TGTGCCATCGGAACGGGAGCGAACACTGAAGCTTTCTTT. It encodes CAIGTGANTEAFF.

Here the CDR3 DNA reads TGTGCCAGCAGCTCCAGGGACTATGGCTACACCTTC. Residues: CASSSRDYGYTF. The V gene is TRBV7-9, the J gene TRBJ1-2, with D possibly being TRBD1 (5 bases). The V and J ends lost 4 bases and 3 bases respectively, with 6 bases between them. Per the germline V gene, CDR1 is SEHNR and CDR2 is FQNEAQ (reference sequence). The CDR3 runs 12 residues.

The chain joins TRBV28 to TRBJ1-5; 9 bases match TRBD1. This CDR3 comprises 16 residues. After removal of 5 bases from V and 5 bases from J, the junction contained 10 bases not matched to a gene. Germline-derived CDR1 and CDR2 are MDHEN and SYDVKM. The CDR3 here is CASSTYPGQGDQPQHF. DNA of the CDR3: TGTGCCAGCAGTACGTACCCGGGACAGGGTGATCAGCCCCAGCATTTT.

The chain carries TRBV10-2 and TRBJ2-3; D unresolved. The CDR3 covers 10 residues. The V gene's germline CDR1 is WSHSY and CDR2 SAAADI. The V end was cut by 6 bases, the J end by 3 bases, with 1 base between. The CDR3 DNA is TGCGCCAGCAGAACAGATACGCAGTATTTT. Translated, it gives CASRTDTQYF.

This clone was seen once. The chain combines TRBV19 with TRBJ1-1; D unresolved. CDR3 length equals 15 residues. From germline, CDR1 is LNHDA and CDR2 SQIVND (reference sequence). Between the trimmed V and J ends, which lost 7 bases and 1 base, there was a span of 16 bases. The CDR3 DNA sequence: TGTGCCAGTACCCCGGGTGCGGGAAGGAACACTGAAGCTTTCTTT. Translated, it gives CASTPGAGRNTEAFF.

V is TRBV6-2 or TRBV6-3 and J is TRBJ2-2, with D maybe TRBD2 (6 bases). The ends were cut back, 2 bases at V and 5 bases at J, with 15 bases in the middle. The CDR3 contains 16 residues. Germline CDR1 MNHEY, CDR2 SVGEGT. The CDR3 is CASSYPTGTGTGELFF. The DNA of the CDR3 is TGTGCCAGCAGTTACCCAACTGGGACTGGGACCGGGGAGCTGTTTTTT.

The V gene is TRBV11-2, the J gene TRBJ2-1; 11 bases are shared with TRBD2. V gave up 3 bases and J gave up 10 bases; unmatched junction bases: 14. The CDR3 totals 17 residues. Germline lookup yields CDR1 SGHAT and CDR2 FQNNGV. In DNA, the CDR3 is TGTGCCAGCAGCTTGTTTAGCGGGAGGGCCGGAGAAAACGAGCAGTTCTTC. It yields the protein CASSLFSGRAGENEQFF.

This clone has only one observation. V usage is TRBV6-5 and J usage is TRBJ2-7; D is uncertain. Germline V gives CDR1 MNHEY, CDR2 SVGAGI. The CDR3 is 13 residues long. V lost 4 bases to trimming and J lost 7 bases, with 14 bases between them. The CDR3 sequence is CASSSWDSGEQYF. CDR3 sequence (DNA): TGTGCCAGCAGTTCGTGGGATAGTGGAGAGCAGTACTTC.